The next 24 T cell receptor beta chains were all read from a single sample in a study of post-analysis software for immune sequencing data. Study conclusions and caveats: Five or six TRBV segments (TRBV5-6, TRBV5-1 and TRBV20-1 among them) occurred more frequently in patients than in controls.

These TCRs' antigens remain unknown. Every TCR beta cDNA library bore unique molecular identifiers. TCRdb reanalysed the PCR reads using MiXCR and keeps one entry per CDR3 protein. The table records about half a million distinct CDR3 sequences, roughly 34% of them present only once. The sample comprised blood. These receptors all stem from a girl younger than 18 with multiple sclerosis.

The CDR3 DNA reads TGTGCCAGCAGTGAAGGCAGGCAGACCCAGCATTTT. It translates to CASSEGRQTQHF. The genes are TRBV6-1 and TRBJ1-5, with D uncertain. Germline CDR1 is MNHNS and CDR2 is SASEGT. V lost 1 base to trimming and J lost 11 bases, with 9 bases between them. CDR3 length: 12 residues.

The rearrangement uses TRBV12-3 or TRBV12-4 and TRBJ1-2; 7 bases align to TRBD1. The V gene end was trimmed by 2 bases and the J gene end by 3 bases; junction bases not matched to a gene: 3. The CDR3 runs 14 residues. The CDR3: CASSLTTGYYGYTF. CDR3 nucleotide sequence: TGTGCCAGCAGTTTAACGACAGGGTACTATGGCTACACCTTC.

Only a few counts were recorded for this clonotype. V usage is TRBV6-4 and J usage is TRBJ2-3; 8 positions match TRBD2. The CDR3 has 15 amino acids. Germline V gives CDR1 MRHNA, CDR2 SNTAGT. With 2 bases clipped from V and 2 bases from J, the junction kept 3 bases outside the gene matches. CDR3 nucleotides: TGTGCCAGCAGTGACGGCGGGGGGTCCACAGATACGCAGTATTTT. It codes for CASSDGGGSTDTQYF.

The J gene is TRBJ2-5, the V gene TRBV5-1, with TRBD2 matching over 14 bases. Germline CDR1 reads SGHRS; CDR2 reads YFSETQ. The CDR3 has 15 residues. Germline trimming cut 3 bases from V and 2 bases from J; bases unmatched to any gene: 0. CDR3 protein: CASSWTSGGQETQYF. The DNA of the CDR3 is TGCGCCAGCAGCTGGACTAGCGGGGGGCAAGAGACCCAGTACTTC.

The chain combines TRBV15 with TRBJ1-6, with D possibly being TRBD1 (5 bases). The V end lost 0 bases, the J end lost 7 bases, and 16 bases lay between the germline ends. The germline gives CDR1 LNHNV, CDR2 YYDKDF (reference sequence). The CDR3 has 17 residues. The CDR3 DNA is TGTGCCACCAGCAGAGATGTCCGGGGGATGACAAATTCACCCCTCCACTTT. Translation: CATSRDVRGMTNSPLHF.

Concerning this clonotype: Germline is not matched at one junction end, which may reflect a read error. This sequence joins TRBV5-1 and TRBJ1-1; tentatively, D is TRBD1 (6 bases). Germline CDR1 reads SGHRS; CDR2 reads YFSETQ. There are 14 residues in the CDR3. The CDR3 region is CASTLGGANTEAFF. Written as DNA, the CDR3 is TGCGCCAGCACCTTGGGGGGGGCTAACACTGAAGCTTTCTTT.

This clonotype appeared a few times. The V call is TRBV5-1, the J call TRBJ2-3, with a weak D call TRBD1 (5 bases). V was pared by 1 base and J by 5 bases, with 17 bases between. The germline V gene encodes CDR1 SGHRS and CDR2 YFSETQ. The CDR3 contains 16 residues. The CDR3 loop is CASSLQGPSGVDTQYF. The CDR3, as DNA: TGCGCCAGCAGCTTGCAGGGTCCATCAGGCGTAGATACGCAGTATTTT.

This clonotype came up a few times. This chain connects TRBV7-2 to TRBJ1-2; 10 bases fit TRBD1. V lost 6 bases to trimming and J lost 3 bases; unmatched junction nucleotides: 4. The CDR3 spans 14 residues. Germline V CDR1 and CDR2: SGHTA, FQGNSA. As DNA, the CDR3 is TGTGCCAGCAGGACAGGGGGCGCTGACTATGGCTACACCTTC. Encoded protein: CASRTGGADYGYTF. The variable domain in full, completed from reference TRBV7-2 and TRBJ1-2, reads GAGVSQSPSNKVTEKGKDVELRCDPISGHTALYWYRQSLGQGLEFLIYFQGNSAPDKSGLPSDRFSAERTGGSVSTLTIQRTQQEDSAVYLCASRTGGADYGYTFGSGTRLTVV.

CDR3 amino acids: CASSYRTTYNEQFF. CDR3 nucleotide sequence: TGTGCCAGCAGTTACCGGACTACCTACAATGAGCAGTTCTTC. The rearrangement links TRBV6-5 to TRBJ2-1, with D tentatively TRBD2 (6 bases). The CDR3 totals 14 residues. V was pared by 2 bases and J by 2 bases, with 7 bases between. Germline CDR1 MNHEY, CDR2 SVGAGI.

This clonotype has at least ten counts. CDR3 amino acids: CSGKTGDTGEQFF. The CDR3 nucleotides read TGCAGTGGGAAGACAGGGGATACGGGTGAGCAGTTCTTC. The V gene is TRBV29-1, the J gene TRBJ2-1; 8 nucleotides line up with TRBD1. CDR3 length: 13 residues. Germline CDR1 is SQVTM and CDR2 is ANQGSEA.

Concerning this clonotype: At one end the junction does not follow the germline gene, possibly because of a read error. The chain carries TRBV3-1 and TRBJ1-5, with a weak D call TRBD1 (5 bases). Germline CDR1 LGHDT, CDR2 YNNKEL (reference sequence). This CDR3 has 16 residues. The CDR3 here is CASSKERLGTNQPQHF. For the CDR3, the DNA is TGTGCCAGCAGCAAAGAGCGTTTGGGGACCAATCAGCCCCAGCATTTT. The whole variable domain, filled in from reference TRBV3-1 and TRBJ1-5, reads DTAVSQTPKYLVTQMGNDKSIKCEQNLGHDTMYWYKQDSKKFLKIMFSYNNKELIINETVPNRFSPKSPDKAHLNLHINSLELGDSAVYFCASSKERLGTNQPQHFGDGTRLSIL.

The CDR3 bases are TGCGCCAGCAGCCAAGGACTAGCGGGGGGGCGCAAAGAGACCCAGTACTTC. Translating gives CASSQGLAGGRKETQYF. This sequence joins TRBV4-1 and TRBJ2-5, with 14 bases fitting TRBD2. The CDR3 is 17 residues long. V gave up 1 base and J gave up 3 bases; unmatched junction bases: 4. Germline loops: CDR1 MGHRA, CDR2 YSYEKL.

Regarding this clonotype: Mismatch with germline at one junction end may stem from a read error. The chain recombines TRBV12-3 or TRBV12-4 with TRBJ1-1; D ambiguous. The CDR3 runs to 14 residues. Here the CDR3 reads CTSSPFPRDTEAFF. CDR3 DNA: TGTACCAGCAGTCCCTTTCCCCGAGACACTGAAGCTTTCTTT.

The V call is TRBV4-1, the J call TRBJ1-6; D is uncertain. Between the trimmed V and J ends, which lost 1 base and 11 bases, there was a span of 9 bases. The CDR3 is 13 residues long. Germline-derived CDR1 and CDR2 are MGHRA and YSYEKL. CDR3 nucleotides: TGCGCCAGCAGCCAAGCTCCCCGAGCACCCCTCCACTTT. Translating it yields CASSQAPRAPLHF.

This clonotype has just a few counts. Written as DNA, the CDR3 is TGTGCCAGCGGGGTTGACACAGATACGCAGTATTTT. Residues: CASGVDTDTQYF. V gene TRBV2 combines with J gene TRBJ2-3; no reliable D call. Germline lookup yields CDR1 SNHLY and CDR2 FYNNEI. Trimming left V 8 bases short and J 2 bases short, with 8 bases between. The CDR3 covers 12 residues. Filled out from reference TRBV2 and TRBJ2-3, the complete variable domain reads EPEVTQTPSHQVTQMGQEVILRCVPISNHLYFYWYRQILGQKVEFLVSFYNNEISEKSEIFDDQFSVERPDGSNFTLKIRSTKLEDSAMYFCASGVDTDTQYFGPGTRLTVL.

The sample holds a few counts of this clonotype. This rearrangement joins TRBV5-1 to TRBJ2-4, with D possibly TRBD2 on 6 matching bases. The DNA matches TRBJ2-5 better at its end, which makes the J call doubtful. The germline V gene encodes CDR1 SGHRS and CDR2 YFSETQ. There are 15 residues in the CDR3. CDR3 sequence: CASSLATSIGQTQYF. CDR3 in DNA: TGCGCCAGCAGCTTAGCAACTAGCATCGGGCAGACCCAGTACTTC.

This rearrangement joins TRBV19 to TRBJ1-4; D not certain. The CDR3 consists of 15 residues. Germline V gives CDR1 LNHDA, CDR2 SQIVND (reference sequence). V gave up 6 bases and J gave up 8 bases, with 19 bases separating them. Here the CDR3 reads CASSDKRDPSEKLFF. In DNA, the CDR3 is TGTGCCAGTAGCGATAAACGGGATCCCTCGGAAAAACTGTTTTTT.

The chain recombines TRBV5-1 with TRBJ2-1; the match to TRBD2 covers 9 bases. Per germline, CDR1 SGHRS and CDR2 YFSETQ. This CDR3 is built from 14 residues. V lost 2 bases, J lost 7 bases, and 4 bases stayed unmatched. CDR3 loop: CASSFSGSSNEQFF. The CDR3, as DNA: TGCGCCAGCAGCTTTAGCGGGAGTTCGAATGAGCAGTTCTTC.

With regard to this clonotype: A read error may produce the germline difference seen at one junction end. V usage is TRBV5-1 and J usage is TRBJ2-3; D uncertain. CDR1 SGHRS and CDR2 YFSETQ come from the germline V gene. The CDR3 loop spans 15 amino acids. In DNA, the CDR3 is TGCGCCAGCAGCTTGGTGGGAATCTCCGCAGATATGCAGTATTTT. It codes for CASSLVGISADMQYF.

Details on this clonotype: With a much larger clone just one base away, this may be a read error. The chain employs TRBV7-9 and TRBJ2-1; possibly TRBD2 for D (6 bases). The V gene's germline CDR1 is SEHNR and CDR2 FQNEAQ (reference sequence). V was shortened by 5 bases and J by 5 bases, with 16 bases between the two germline ends. The CDR3 consists of 15 residues. The CDR3 region is CASSPRLVENNEQFF. The CDR3 bases are TGTGCCAGCAGCCCAAGACTAGTGGAAAACAATGAGCAGTTCTTC. Variable domain in full (rest from reference TRBV7-9 and TRBJ2-1): DTGVSQNPRHKITKRGQNVTFRCDPISEHNRLYWYRQTLGQGPEFLTYFQNEAQLEKSRLLSDRFSAERPKGSFSTLEIQRTEQGDSAMYLCASSPRLVENNEQFFGPGTRLTVL.

This clonotype turned up a few times. The chain uses TRBV7-9 and TRBJ2-1; D gene uncertain. Per germline, CDR1 SEHNR and CDR2 FQNEAQ (reference sequence). Trimming left V 5 bases short and J 6 bases short, with 8 bases between. The CDR3 has 12 amino acids. In DNA form, the CDR3 reads TGTGCCAGCAGCCCACAGAGCAATGAGCAGTTCTTC. Protein sequence: CASSPQSNEQFF. The full variable domain, in which reference TRBV7-9 and TRBJ2-1 provide the parts outside the CDR3, is DTGVSQNPRHKITKRGQNVTFRCDPISEHNRLYWYRQTLGQGPEFLTYFQNEAQLEKSRLLSDRFSAERPKGSFSTLEIQRTEQGDSAMYLCASSPQSNEQFFGPGTRLTVL.

This chain's CDR3 is CASSLGQPYGYTF. The CDR3 DNA reads TGCGCCAGCAGCTTGGGACAGCCCTATGGCTACACCTTC. The chain combines TRBV5-1 with TRBJ1-2; a possible D gene is TRBD1 (5 bases). Germline-derived CDR1 and CDR2 are SGHRS and YFSETQ. The CDR3 runs to 13 residues. V was clipped by 0 bases and J by 4 bases, with 7 bases between them.

The chain combines TRBV7-9 with TRBJ2-1; tentative D call: TRBD2 (5 bases). Germline V gene lookup returns CDR1 SEHNR and CDR2 FQNEAQ (reference sequence). CDR3 length: 13 residues. Trimming left V 6 bases short and J 7 bases short, with 13 bases between. CDR3 protein: CASSYGETNEQFF. The CDR3, as DNA: TGTGCCAGCAGTTACGGGGAAACGAATGAGCAGTTCTTC.

The CDR3 region has the DNA TGTGCCAGCCTAAGTGTGGACAGAGTCAAAGAGACCCAGTACTTC. Its translation is CASLSVDRVKETQYF. The chain employs TRBV28 and TRBJ2-7; possibly TRBD1 for D (6 bases). The J call may not be correct, given that the DNA end is closer to TRBJ2-5. This CDR3 has 15 residues. Germline CDR1 reads MDHEN; CDR2 reads SYDVKM.